The subject of this entry is one TCR beta chain. What it recognizes is unknown. This sample is part of a study of cytomegalovirus exposure and HLA in healthy donors. Study-wide findings and caveats: Some 150 TCR beta chains were listed as cytomegalovirus-associated. TCR sequences were mostly rare, though some public TCRs occurred in many donors. Subsequent analysis revealed that first-cohort TCR clusters tended to co-occur in the 130 or so validation repertoires.

Assay: immunoSEQ multiplex PCR; the TCRdb copy retains only in-frame clones and omits some. This table holds about 130,000 clones, about 90% found once. Trimming left V 3 bases short and J 4 bases short, with 19 bases between. The CDR3 length is 16 residues. Germline CDR1 is SNHLY and CDR2 is FYNNEI. Separate from the roughly 670-subject first cohort, the roughly 130-subject validation cohort was the one that the donors belonged to. The TCR was taken from a woman under 40 in good health and CMV-seropositive. The V and J genes are TRBV2 and TRBJ2-7; perhaps TRBD1 as D (5 bases). Sequenced input: PBMCs. In DNA form, the CDR3 reads TGTGCCAGCAGTGACAAGGGGTGGTATCGAAGATACGAGCAGTACTTC. It yields the protein CASSDKGWYRRYEQYF.